The TCR beta chain under discussion was sequenced for a study of T cell changes during pregnancy in multiple sclerosis. Profiled with immunoSEQ multiplex PCR; TCRdb holds only in-frame clones, not every one. The sample contains about 40,000 clones, more than 85% of which appear only once. CDR3 length: 14 amino acids. The germline V and J ends were trimmed by 5 bases and 3 bases, with 14 bases remaining between them. Per the germline V gene, CDR1 is SGHTA and CDR2 is FQGTGA. The TCR originated in a female donor with multiple sclerosis, enrolled in a pregnancy study. The V and J genes are TRBV7-3 and TRBJ2-7; a weak D match, TRBD2 (6 bases). The sample consisted of CD4+ T cells from peripheral blood mononuclear cells, taken in the third trimester of pregnancy. The CDR3 region has the DNA TGTGCCAGCAGCCTTCAAGTGGGAGGCTACGAGCAGTACTTC. This encodes CASSLQVGGYEQYF.